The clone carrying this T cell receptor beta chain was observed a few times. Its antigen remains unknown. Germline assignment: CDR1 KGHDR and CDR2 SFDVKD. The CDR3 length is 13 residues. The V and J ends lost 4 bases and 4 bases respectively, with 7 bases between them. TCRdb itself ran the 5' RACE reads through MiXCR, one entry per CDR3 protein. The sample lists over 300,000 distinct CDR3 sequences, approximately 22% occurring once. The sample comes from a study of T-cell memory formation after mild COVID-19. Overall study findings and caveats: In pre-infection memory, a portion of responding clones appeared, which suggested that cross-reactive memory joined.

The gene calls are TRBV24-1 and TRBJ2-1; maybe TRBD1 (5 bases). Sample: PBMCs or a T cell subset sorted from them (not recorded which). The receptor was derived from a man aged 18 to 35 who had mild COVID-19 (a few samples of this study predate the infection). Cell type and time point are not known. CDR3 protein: CATSEGVYNEQFF. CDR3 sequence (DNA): TGTGCCACCAGTGAAGGGGTTTACAATGAGCAGTTCTTC.